This TCR beta chain was found in a study of blood T cell repertoires in COVID-19. Trimming took 5 bases from V and 1 from J; bases not matched to a gene: 11. From germline, CDR1 is SGHVS and CDR2 FQNEAQ. The CDR3 loop spans 16 amino acids. Authors' methods: Reference gene primer amplification gave nucleated cell count estimates. The method was immunoSEQ multiplex PCR; TCRdb's version includes in-frame clones alone and lacks a portion of them. That table is the source of V, J and clone size, and D and trimming were worked out from the DNA. Among about 54,000 clones listed, 88% were seen once. Material for sequencing was peripheral blood. The chain employs TRBV7-8 and TRBJ2-7, with 7 bases lining up with TRBD1. This clonotype was sampled from a human donor in a cohort sampled during active COVID-19. CDR3 in amino acids: CASSRGGGDASYEQYF. The CDR3 DNA follows: TGTGCCAGCAGCCGAGGGGGCGGAGACGCGTCCTACGAGCAGTACTTC.